These 14 T cell receptor beta chains share one sample of origin, sequenced in a study of OX40 agonist ivuxolimab in advanced cancers. Produced via immunoSEQ multiplex PCR; TCRdb's table is partial and in-frame only. The data show some 79,000 clones, 92% seen once. Sequencing used CD4+ or CD8+ T cells sorted from blood, obtained in a trial of the OX40 agonist ivuxolimab. These receptors were obtained from an adult with an advanced solid tumor such as melanoma, head and neck, liver or kidney cancer.

The V call is TRBV19, the J call TRBJ1-4; 9 nucleotides match TRBD1. V gave up 1 base and J gave up 6 bases; unmatched junction bases: 6. The CDR3 totals 16 residues. Germline loops: CDR1 LNHDA, CDR2 SQIVND (reference sequence). CDR3 loop: CASSIGVRTGDEKLFF. CDR3 nucleotide sequence: TGTGCCAGTAGTATAGGTGTCCGGACAGGGGATGAAAAACTGTTTTTT.

Notes on this clone: Different DNA sequences within this sample yield the same CDR3. The gene calls are TRBV18 and TRBJ2-3; D is unresolved. The CDR3 sequence is 13 residues long. Germline CDR1 reads KGHSH; CDR2 reads LQKENI. Trimming pared 0 bases from V and 0 bases from J, leaving 1 base between. This CDR3 reads CASSPPSTDTQYF. DNA for the CDR3: TGTGCCAGCTCACCACCCAGCACAGATACGCAGTATTTT.

The genes are TRBV11-2 and TRBJ2-1; 7 bases match TRBD1. CDR3 length: 17 residues. With V trimmed by 5 bases and J by 5 bases, 15 bases remained unmatched. Germline CDR1 and CDR2: SGHAT and FQNNGV. CDR3 region: CASSLTTGTANHNEQFF. The CDR3 DNA reads as TGTGCCAGCAGCCTAACTACCGGGACAGCTAATCACAATGAGCAGTTCTTC.

The rearrangement joins TRBV19 to TRBJ2-7; 11 nucleotides match TRBD1. Germline CDR1 is LNHDA and CDR2 is SQIVND (reference sequence). Germline trimming cut 2 bases from V and 3 bases from J; bases unmatched to any gene: 6. The CDR3 spans 16 residues. CDR3: CASSISGTGGYYEQYF. CDR3 sequence (DNA): TGTGCCAGTAGTATATCCGGGACAGGGGGGTACTACGAGCAGTACTTC.

Turning to this clone: Other DNA sequences in the same sample also yield this CDR3. V gene TRBV30 combines with J gene TRBJ1-1; 7 nucleotides line up with TRBD1. The CDR3 totals 13 residues. Germline V gives CDR1 GTSNPN, CDR2 SVGIG (reference sequence). J gave up 3 bases and V 0 bases, and 1 base lay outside the gene matches. CDR3 protein: CAWSVQGDTEAFF. The CDR3, as DNA: TGTGCCTGGAGTGTCCAGGGGGACACTGAAGCTTTCTTT.

This clone was observed a few times. The rearrangement links TRBV7-9 to TRBJ2-7; 11 bases line up with TRBD2. J lost 2 bases, V lost 3 bases, and 0 bases had no gene match. The length of the CDR3 is 14 residues. From germline, CDR1 is SEHNR and CDR2 FQNEAQ (reference sequence). As DNA, the CDR3 is TGTGCCAGCAGCTTTAGCGGGAGGGCCTACGAGCAGTACTTC. Translation: CASSFSGRAYEQYF. Filled out from reference TRBV7-9 and TRBJ2-7, the complete variable domain reads DTGVSQNPRHKITKRGQNVTFRCDPISEHNRLYWYRQTLGQGPEFLTYFQNEAQLEKSRLLSDRFSAERPKGSFSTLEIQRTEQGDSAMYLCASSFSGRAYEQYFGPGTRLTVT.

The genes are TRBV29-1 and TRBJ2-1; 7 positions agree with TRBD2. V was clipped by 1 base and J by 5 bases; unmatched bases: 11. The CDR3 has 16 amino acids. Germline V gene sequence: CDR1 SQVTM, CDR2 ANQGSEA. Written as DNA, the CDR3 is TGCAGCGTTGAAGCCAGAGGCGGGAGCCGCAACAATGAGCAGTTCTTC. This translates into CSVEARGGSRNNEQFF.

V gene TRBV6-1 combines with J gene TRBJ2-2; D is unclear. The CDR3 runs 15 residues. The V end lost 7 bases, the J end lost 4 bases, and 16 bases lay between the germline ends. CDR1 and CDR2 from the germline V gene are MNHNS and SASEGT. The CDR3 reads CASKKPVLFTGELFF. For the CDR3, the DNA is TGTGCCAGCAAAAAGCCAGTTCTGTTCACCGGGGAGCTGTTTTTT.

This chain joins TRBV7-8 and TRBJ2-7; the D gene is possibly TRBD1 (6 bases). CDR1 and CDR2 (germline): SGHVS, FQNEAQ. CDR3 length: 18 residues. V was clipped by 2 bases and J by 0 bases, with 20 bases between them. The CDR3 spells CASSLSQETGTASYEQYF. The CDR3 DNA reads TGTGCCAGCAGCTTATCACAGGAGACAGGAACTGCCTCCTACGAGCAGTACTTC. The variable domain in full, with the rest retrieved from reference TRBV7-8 and TRBJ2-7, is GAGVSQSPRYKVAKRGQDVALRCDPISGHVSLFWYQQALGQGPEFLTYFQNEAQLDKSGLPSDRFFAERPEGSVSTLKIQRTQQEDSAVYLCASSLSQETGTASYEQYFGPGTRLTVT.

CDR3 in amino acids: CASSPGQGDVSYEQYF. For the CDR3, the DNA is TGTGCCAGCAGCCCGGGACAGGGGGATGTATCCTACGAGCAGTACTTC. This chain uses TRBV5-4 with TRBJ2-7; 11 nucleotides align to TRBD1. V dropped 4 bases and J dropped 1; count of bases not matched to a gene: 7. The CDR3 spans 16 residues. Germline V gene data show CDR1 as SGHNT and CDR2 as YYREEE (reference sequence). The full variable domain, in which reference TRBV5-4 and TRBJ2-7 provide the parts outside the CDR3, is ETGVTQSPTHLIKTRGQQVTLRCSSQSGHNTVSWYQQALGQGPQFIFQYYREEENGRGNFPPRFSGLQFPNYSSELNVNALELDDSALYLCASSPGQGDVSYEQYFGPGTRLTVT.

This chain joins TRBV5-1 and TRBJ2-3, with TRBD2 identical over 14 bases. CDR3 length equals 19 residues. V gave up 0 bases and J gave up 4 bases; unmatched junction bases: 10. Germline CDR1 is SGHRS and CDR2 is YFSETQ. In DNA, the CDR3 is TGCGCCAGCAGCTTGGATGTGGTGACTAGCGGGAGGGTTTCAGATACGCAGTATTTT. As protein: CASSLDVVTSGRVSDTQYF.

CDR3 region: CASRVTGASYEQYF. The CDR3 nucleotides read TGTGCCAGCAGAGTGACAGGGGCCTCCTACGAGCAGTACTTC. The V and J genes are TRBV2 and TRBJ2-5; 8 nucleotides align to TRBD1. The DNA end favors TRBJ2-7, so the J call may be wrong. The CDR3 extends over 14 amino acids. Per the germline V gene, CDR1 is SNHLY and CDR2 is FYNNEI.

The chain uses TRBV7-9 and TRBJ2-2; D ambiguous. This CDR3 comprises 13 residues. Trimming removed 2 bases at V and 4 bases at J, with 5 bases between. Germline V gene lookup returns CDR1 SEHNR and CDR2 FQNEAQ (reference sequence). The CDR3 is CASSLKGTGELFF. As DNA, the CDR3 is TGTGCCAGCAGCTTAAAAGGCACCGGGGAGCTGTTTTTT.

CDR3 in DNA: TGTGCCACCTCAACTATGGACGCGGGGACCCAGTACTTC. Its translation: CATSTMDAGTQYF. V usage is TRBV19 and J usage is TRBJ2-5; tentatively, D is TRBD2 (5 bases). The germline gives CDR1 LNHDA, CDR2 SQIVND (reference sequence). The CDR3 extends over 13 amino acids. Trimming pared 10 bases from V and 7 bases from J, leaving 19 bases between.